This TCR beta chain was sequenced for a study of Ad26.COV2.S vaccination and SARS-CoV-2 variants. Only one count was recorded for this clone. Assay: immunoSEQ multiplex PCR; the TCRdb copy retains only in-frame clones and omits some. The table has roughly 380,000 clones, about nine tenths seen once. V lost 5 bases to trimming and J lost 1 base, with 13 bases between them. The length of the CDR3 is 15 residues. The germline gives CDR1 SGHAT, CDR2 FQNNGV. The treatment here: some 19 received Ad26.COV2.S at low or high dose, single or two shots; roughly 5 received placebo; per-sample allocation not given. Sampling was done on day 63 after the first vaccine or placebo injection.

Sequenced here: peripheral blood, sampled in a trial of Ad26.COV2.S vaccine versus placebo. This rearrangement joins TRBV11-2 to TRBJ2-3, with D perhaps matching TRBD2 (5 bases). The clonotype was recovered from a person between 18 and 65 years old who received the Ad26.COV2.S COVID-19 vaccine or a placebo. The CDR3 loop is CASSNPKAGTDTQYF. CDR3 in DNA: TGTGCCAGCAGCAACCCAAAAGCGGGCACAGATACGCAGTATTTT. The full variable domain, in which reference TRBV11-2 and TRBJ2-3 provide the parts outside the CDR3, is EAGVAQSPRYKIIEKRQSVAFWCNPISGHATLYWYQQILGQGPKLLIQFQNNGVVDDSQLPKDRFSAERLKGVDSTLKIQPAKLEDSAVYLCASSNPKAGTDTQYFGPGTRLTVL.